The T cell receptor beta chain described here comes from a study of CD8+ T cells in alopecia areata. RNA extraction and reverse transcription yielded cDNA as sequencing template. TCRdb keeps only in-frame clones here, not all; method: immunoSEQ multiplex PCR. The data hold around 70,000 clones, with approximately 29% observed a single time. This clone turned up a few times. Trimming cost V 4 bases and J 2 bases, with 14 bases left between them. The CDR3 totals 14 residues. CDR1 SQVTM and CDR2 ANQGSEA come from the germline V gene. Treatment noted: oral pan-JAK inhibitor, 5-10 mg twice daily. The source is a human donor with alopecia areata. The source was CD8+ T cells sorted from blood, collected at week 4, from a patient treated with tofacitinib. This chain uses TRBV29-1 with TRBJ2-5, with D tentatively TRBD1 (6 bases). The chain's CDR3 is CSVVGLGAQETQYF. CDR3 nucleotides: TGCAGCGTTGTTGGCTTGGGGGCTCAAGAGACCCAGTACTTC.